The following is a T cell receptor (beta chain) sequence with its context. Its target is unknown. Sequencing used immunoSEQ multiplex PCR; TCRdb keeps in-frame clones, though not all of them. Here the sample spans 15,000 or so clones, 80% to 90% being singletons. The data derive from a study of T cell repertoires in ileal Crohn's disease. On the study more broadly: At surgery, 30% to 40% of patients smoked, with median disease duration roughly 7.7 years. Whole-study findings and limits: Compared with non-smokers, active smokers at surgery showed more clonal expansions. Compared with CD4 T cells, sorted CD8 cells carried more expanded clones.

Material: ileal tissue. The TCR originated in an adult with Crohn's disease.

The CDR3 DNA sequence: TGTGCAAGTCGCTTTAGGGAGAGGGACAGGGGGCTTCAAGAGACCCAGTACTTC. This sequence encodes CASRFRERDRGLQETQYF. The chain couples TRBV12-2 to TRBJ2-5; the DNA was not compared with TRBD1, the D call given in the table. TRBV12-2 is a documented pseudogene. The CDR3 consists of 18 residues.